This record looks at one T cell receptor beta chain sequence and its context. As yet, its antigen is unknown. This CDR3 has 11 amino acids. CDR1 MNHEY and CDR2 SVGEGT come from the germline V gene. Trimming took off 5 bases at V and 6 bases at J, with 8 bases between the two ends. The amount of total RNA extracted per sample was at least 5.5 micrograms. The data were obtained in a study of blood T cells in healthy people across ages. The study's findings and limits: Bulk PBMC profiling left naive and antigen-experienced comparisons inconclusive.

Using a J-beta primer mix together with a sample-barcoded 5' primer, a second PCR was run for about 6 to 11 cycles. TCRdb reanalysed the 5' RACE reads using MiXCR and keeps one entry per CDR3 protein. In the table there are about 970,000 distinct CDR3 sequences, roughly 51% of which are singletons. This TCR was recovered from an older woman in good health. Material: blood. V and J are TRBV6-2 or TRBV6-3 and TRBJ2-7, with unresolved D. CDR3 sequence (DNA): TGTGCCAGCAGTCTTAAGGGCGAGCAGTACTTC. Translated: CASSLKGEQYF.